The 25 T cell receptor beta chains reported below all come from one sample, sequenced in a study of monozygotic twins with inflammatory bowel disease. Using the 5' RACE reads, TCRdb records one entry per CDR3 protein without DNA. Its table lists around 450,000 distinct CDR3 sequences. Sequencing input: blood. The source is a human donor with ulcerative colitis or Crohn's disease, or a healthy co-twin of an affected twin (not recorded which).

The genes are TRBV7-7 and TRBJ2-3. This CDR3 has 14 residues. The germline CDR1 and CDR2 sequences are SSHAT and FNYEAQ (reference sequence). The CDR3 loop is CASSLAGLEDTQYF.

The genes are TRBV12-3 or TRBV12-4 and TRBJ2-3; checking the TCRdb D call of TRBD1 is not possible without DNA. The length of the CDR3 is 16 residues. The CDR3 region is CASRISTGGSTDTQYF.

The CDR3 reads CAISADRNYGYTF. J is TRBJ1-2 and V is TRBV10-3. This CDR3 is built from 13 residues. In germline, CDR1 is ENHRY, CDR2 SYGVKD.

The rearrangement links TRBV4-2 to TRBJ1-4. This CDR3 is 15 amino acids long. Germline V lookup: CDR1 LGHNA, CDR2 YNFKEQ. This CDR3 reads CASSQDHPTNEKLFF.

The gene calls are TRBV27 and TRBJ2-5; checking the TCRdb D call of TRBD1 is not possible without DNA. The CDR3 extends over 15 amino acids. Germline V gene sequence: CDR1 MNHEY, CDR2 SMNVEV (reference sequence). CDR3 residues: CASSSSNQGWETQYF.

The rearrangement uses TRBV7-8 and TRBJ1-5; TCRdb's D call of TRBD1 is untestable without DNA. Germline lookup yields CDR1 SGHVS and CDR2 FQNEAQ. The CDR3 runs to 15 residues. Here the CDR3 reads CASSSMTGVNQPQHF. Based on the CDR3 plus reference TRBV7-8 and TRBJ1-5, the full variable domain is GAGVSQSPRYKVAKRGQDVALRCDPISGHVSLFWYQQALGQGPEFLTYFQNEAQLDKSGLPSDRFFAERPEGSVSTLKIQRTQQEDSAVYLCASSSMTGVNQPQHFGDGTRLSIL.

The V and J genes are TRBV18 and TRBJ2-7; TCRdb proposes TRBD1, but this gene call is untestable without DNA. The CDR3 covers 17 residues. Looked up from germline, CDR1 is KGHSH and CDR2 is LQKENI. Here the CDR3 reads CASSHRGAHSGLYEQYF.

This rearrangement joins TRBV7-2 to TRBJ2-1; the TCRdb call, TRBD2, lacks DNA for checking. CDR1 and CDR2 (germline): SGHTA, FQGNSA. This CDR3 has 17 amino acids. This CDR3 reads CASSSAGSGSYPAEQFF.

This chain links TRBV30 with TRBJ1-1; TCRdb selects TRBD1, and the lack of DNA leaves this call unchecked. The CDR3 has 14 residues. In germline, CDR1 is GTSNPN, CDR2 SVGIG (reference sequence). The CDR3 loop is CAWSVMGVNTEAFF.

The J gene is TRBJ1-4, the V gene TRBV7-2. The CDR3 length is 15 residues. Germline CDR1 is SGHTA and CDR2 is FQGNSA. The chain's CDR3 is CASSTEPVANEKLFF. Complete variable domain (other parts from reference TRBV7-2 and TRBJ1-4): GAGVSQSPSNKVTEKGKDVELRCDPISGHTALYWYRQSLGQGLEFLIYFQGNSAPDKSGLPSDRFSAERTGGSVSTLTIQRTQQEDSAVYLCASSTEPVANEKLFFGSGTQLSVL.

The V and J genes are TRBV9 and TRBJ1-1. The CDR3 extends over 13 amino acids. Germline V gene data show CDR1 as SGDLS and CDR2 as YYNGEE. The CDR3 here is CASSVRPNTEAFF.

The CDR3 loop is CASSSPGDLTDTQYF. The chain employs TRBV7-2 and TRBJ2-3; the TRBD2 assignment by TCRdb is unverifiable without DNA. This CDR3 is 15 amino acids long. The germline CDR1 and CDR2 sequences are SGHTA and FQGNSA.

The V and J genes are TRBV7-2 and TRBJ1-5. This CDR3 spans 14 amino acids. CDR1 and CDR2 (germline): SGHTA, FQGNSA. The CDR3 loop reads CASSLLGPASPQHF.

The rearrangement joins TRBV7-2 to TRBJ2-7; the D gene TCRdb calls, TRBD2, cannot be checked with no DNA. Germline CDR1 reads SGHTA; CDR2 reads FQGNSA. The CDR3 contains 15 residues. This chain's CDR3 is CASSSAGTSTYEQYF.

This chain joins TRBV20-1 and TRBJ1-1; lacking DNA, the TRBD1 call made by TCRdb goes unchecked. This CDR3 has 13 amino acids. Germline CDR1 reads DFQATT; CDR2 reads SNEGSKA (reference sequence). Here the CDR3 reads CSARPQGLPEAFF.

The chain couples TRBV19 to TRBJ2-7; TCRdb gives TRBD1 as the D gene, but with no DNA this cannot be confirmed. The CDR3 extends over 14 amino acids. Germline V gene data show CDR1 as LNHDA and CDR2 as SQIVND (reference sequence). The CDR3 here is CASSNSGTGDEQYF.

CDR3 sequence reads: CASSSTPGPQGADTQYF. The V call is TRBV7-9, the J call TRBJ2-3; the TRBD1 assignment by TCRdb is unverifiable without DNA. Germline lookup yields CDR1 SEHNR and CDR2 FQNEAQ (reference sequence). CDR3 size: 17 residues.

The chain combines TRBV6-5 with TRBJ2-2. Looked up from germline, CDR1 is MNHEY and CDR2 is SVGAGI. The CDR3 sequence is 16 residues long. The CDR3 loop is CASSYGQAANTGELFF.

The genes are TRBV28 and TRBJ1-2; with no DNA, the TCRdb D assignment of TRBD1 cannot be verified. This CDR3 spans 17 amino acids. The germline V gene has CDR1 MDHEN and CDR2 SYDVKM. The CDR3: CASSPTRGQGDTDGYTF.

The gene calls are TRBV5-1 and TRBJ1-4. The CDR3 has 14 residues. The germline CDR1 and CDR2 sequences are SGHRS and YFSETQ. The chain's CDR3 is CASSPRVDYEKLFF.

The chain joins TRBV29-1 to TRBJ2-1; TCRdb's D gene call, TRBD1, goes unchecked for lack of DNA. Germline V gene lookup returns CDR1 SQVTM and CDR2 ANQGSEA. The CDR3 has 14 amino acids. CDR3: CSAGDTRSYNEQFF.

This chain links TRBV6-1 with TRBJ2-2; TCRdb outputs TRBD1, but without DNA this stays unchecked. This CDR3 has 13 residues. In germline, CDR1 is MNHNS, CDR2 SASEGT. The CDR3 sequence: CASQGYDTGELFF.

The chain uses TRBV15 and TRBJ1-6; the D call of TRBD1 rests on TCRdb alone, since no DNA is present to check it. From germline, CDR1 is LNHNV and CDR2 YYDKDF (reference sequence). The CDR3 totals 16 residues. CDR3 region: CATSGLTGTDNSPLHF.

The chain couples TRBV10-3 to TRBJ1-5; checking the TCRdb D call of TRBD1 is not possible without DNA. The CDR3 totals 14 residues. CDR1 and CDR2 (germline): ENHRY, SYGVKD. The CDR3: CAISDRESNQPQHF.

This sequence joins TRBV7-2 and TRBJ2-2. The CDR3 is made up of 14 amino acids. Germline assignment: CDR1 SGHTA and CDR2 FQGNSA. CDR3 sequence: CATSTPANTGELFF.